These 15 T cell receptor beta chains came from one sample sequenced in a study of blood T cell repertoires in COVID-19. Method: immunoSEQ multiplex PCR; TCRdb's copy keeps in-frame clones and lacks some. The sample lists roughly 500,000 clones; 70% to 90% were seen once. The source material was PBMCs or T cells enriched from blood (not recorded which). The receptors derive from a woman aged 60-75 years who had recovered from COVID-19.

V and J are TRBV24-1 and TRBJ2-2; the D gene is possibly TRBD1 (6 bases). With 5 bases removed from V and 7 bases from J, the gap between germline ends came to 13 bases. Germline loops: CDR1 KGHDR, CDR2 SFDVKD. The CDR3 sequence is 14 residues long. The CDR3 loop is CATSGRGSGGELFF. CDR3 nucleotides: TGTGCCACCAGTGGCAGGGGCTCCGGCGGGGAGCTGTTTTTT.

This rearrangement joins TRBV5-1 to TRBJ2-2; weak D call: TRBD2 (5 bases). The V end was cut by 3 bases, the J end by 4 bases, with 16 bases between. Germline CDR1 reads SGHRS; CDR2 reads YFSETQ. The CDR3 runs 16 residues. The CDR3 loop reads CASSWQDVGGTGELFF. The CDR3 bases are TGCGCCAGCAGCTGGCAGGACGTCGGAGGCACCGGGGAGCTGTTTTTT.

The chain links TRBV5-1 to TRBJ1-5; tentative D call: TRBD1 (6 bases). The CDR3 has 16 amino acids. Looked up from germline, CDR1 is SGHRS and CDR2 is YFSETQ. V lost 2 bases and J 7 bases, leaving 19 bases between the germline ends. The CDR3 region is CASSLGQPGNRQPQHF. The CDR3 DNA sequence: TGCGCCAGCAGCTTAGGACAGCCAGGAAATCGACAGCCCCAGCATTTT.

The chain uses TRBV7-2 and TRBJ1-2; no reliable D call. Per the germline V gene, CDR1 is SGHTA and CDR2 is FQGNSA. V gave up 5 bases and J gave up 0 bases, with 16 bases separating them. This CDR3 region has 16 residues. The CDR3 region has the DNA TGTGCCAGCAGCCCAGAGCGGGCCCTAGCTAACTATGGCTACACCTTC. Protein sequence: CASSPERALANYGYTF.

The rearrangement uses TRBV11-3 and TRBJ2-5; a possible D gene is TRBD2 (7 bases). The germline V gene has CDR1 SGHNT and CDR2 YENEEA. The CDR3 length is 14 residues. V lost 3 bases and J lost 2, with 10 bases in between. The CDR3 here is CASSLRGGQETQYF. CDR3 sequence (DNA): TGTGCCAGCAGCTTGAGGGGGGGGCAAGAGACCCAGTACTTC.

The chain combines TRBV10-3 with TRBJ2-5; 10 bases match TRBD1. Trimming removed 6 bases from V and 4 bases from J; junction bases left unmatched: 5. CDR1 and CDR2 from the germline V gene are ENHRY and SYGVKD. This CDR3 is built from 14 residues. The CDR3 DNA reads TGTGCCATCAGCGGGACAGGGGATCTAGAGACCCAGTACTTC. Amino acids: CAISGTGDLETQYF.

The chain has TRBV7-8 and TRBJ1-4; 10 bases map to TRBD1. In germline, CDR1 is SGHVS, CDR2 FQNEAQ. The CDR3 contains 19 residues. J gave up 1 base and V 0 bases, and 8 bases lay outside the gene matches. The CDR3 DNA reads TGTGCCAGCAGCTTAGCGTCCGGGACAGGGGATGTAACTAATGAAAAACTGTTTTTT. The encoded protein is CASSLASGTGDVTNEKLFF.

This clone was found once. This specimen includes other DNA sequences encoding the same CDR3. V is TRBV5-8 and J is TRBJ1-2, with 9 bases fitting TRBD1. The CDR3 is 13 amino acids. The V and J ends lost 2 bases and 4 bases, in that order; junction bases with no gene match: 0. CDR1 is SGHTS and CDR2 is YDEGEE in the germline V gene. The CDR3 sequence: CASSLQGAYGYTF. For the CDR3, the DNA is TGTGCCAGCAGCTTACAGGGGGCCTATGGCTACACCTTC.

CDR3 protein: CASSINGPPGRGITGELFF. The CDR3 nucleotides are TGTGCCAGCTCAATCAACGGCCCTCCGGGCCGGGGTATCACCGGGGAGCTGTTTTTT. The chain links TRBV18 to TRBJ2-2, with TRBD2 as a possible D gene (5 bases). The CDR3 covers 19 residues. Trimming removed 5 bases from V and 4 bases from J, with 26 bases in between. The germline gives CDR1 KGHSH, CDR2 LQKENI.

The chain carries TRBV18 and TRBJ1-1; possible D gene TRBD1, 6 bases. Germline lookup yields CDR1 KGHSH and CDR2 LQKENI. The CDR3 is 16 amino acids. V gave up 2 bases and J gave up 0 bases, with 13 bases separating them. This chain's CDR3 is CASSPAGGGMNTEAFF. The CDR3 nucleotides are TGTGCCAGCTCACCAGCGGGGGGCGGAATGAACACTGAAGCTTTCTTT.

This chain links TRBV18 with TRBJ1-1; D gene unclear. This CDR3 region has 15 residues. Trimming removed 1 base at V and 3 bases at J, with 12 bases between. Germline V gene data show CDR1 as KGHSH and CDR2 as LQKENI. DNA for the CDR3: TGTGCCAGCTCACCACGGATAGCACAATACACTGAAGCTTTCTTT. Translated: CASSPRIAQYTEAFF. The full variable domain, rest sourced from reference TRBV18 and TRBJ1-1, is NAGVMQNPRHLVRRRGQEARLRCSPMKGHSHVYWYRQLPEEGLKFMVYLQKENIIDESGMPKERFSAEFPKEGPSILRIQQVVRGDSAAYFCASSPRIAQYTEAFFGQGTRLTVV.

This rearrangement joins TRBV7-2 to TRBJ2-1; 8 nucleotides match TRBD2. CDR3 size: 15 residues. Germline V gives CDR1 SGHTA, CDR2 FQGNSA. With V trimmed by 4 bases and J by 4 bases, 6 bases remained unmatched. CDR3 nucleotide sequence: TGTGCCAGCAGCTGGGGCGTAGCGGGGTACAATGAGCAGTTCTTC. Translated, it gives CASSWGVAGYNEQFF.

In its sample, this clone was seen once. This rearrangement joins TRBV19 to TRBJ1-1; tentatively, D is TRBD1 (5 bases). Trimming took 5 bases from V and 5 from J, leaving 15 bases between them. Per the germline V gene, CDR1 is LNHDA and CDR2 is SQIVND (reference sequence). The CDR3 contains 14 residues. Here the CDR3 reads CASSRGESWTEAFF. Here the CDR3 DNA reads TGTGCCAGTAGTCGGGGGGAGAGCTGGACTGAAGCTTTCTTT.

The chain couples TRBV27 to TRBJ1-1, with D possibly being TRBD1 (5 bases). The CDR3 runs to 16 residues. CDR1 is MNHEY, CDR2 SMNVEV, per germline (reference sequence). V gave up 5 bases and J gave up 4 bases, with 20 bases separating them. CDR3 amino acids: CASSGLGPGLGTEAFF. DNA of the CDR3: TGTGCCAGCAGTGGCCTGGGGCCTGGCCTAGGCACTGAAGCTTTCTTT.

This clone has just a few counts. This chain joins TRBV27 and TRBJ2-3, with D uncertain. The CDR3 consists of 15 residues. Germline CDR1 and CDR2: MNHEY and SMNVEV (reference sequence). Trimming pared 5 bases from V and 2 bases from J, leaving 14 bases between. In DNA form, the CDR3 reads TGTGCCAGCAGTATGGGTTTTCGGGTCACAGATACGCAGTATTTT. Its protein is CASSMGFRVTDTQYF.